This entry is about one T cell receptor (beta chain). The sample comes from a study of blood T cell repertoires in COVID-19. Study context: The United States, Italy and Spain provided the acute and convalescent COVID-19 samples.

The data were produced by immunoSEQ multiplex PCR, yet TCRdb's version contains in-frame clones alone and is incomplete. The sample has about 230,000 clones; about 85% are singletons. Ages ranged from roughly 18 to 100 years, with residence in 24 US areas. Self-reported history from a screening survey and questionnaire set each donor's cohort. Symptom resolution, clearance, or two negative PCRs marked the recovered donors of Cohort 3. V was clipped by 3 bases and J by 5 bases; unmatched bases: 1. This CDR3 is built from 15 residues. Germline loops: CDR1 SGHTA, CDR2 FQGNSA. Sequencing was carried out using PBMCs or T cells enriched from blood (not recorded which). The source is a man younger than 40 who had recovered from COVID-19. This sequence joins TRBV7-2 and TRBJ2-2; 12 nucleotides agree with TRBD2. Here the CDR3 DNA reads TGTGCCAGCAGCTTCACTAGCGGGGGGACCGGGGAGCTGTTTTTT. Encoded protein: CASSFTSGGTGELFF.